The rows below give T cell receptor beta chains drawn from one sample of a study of control samples from healthy donors and cancer patients. TCRdb keeps only in-frame clones here, not all; method: immunoSEQ multiplex PCR. The sample contains about 69,000 clones, approximately 84% of which appear only once. Sequenced input: PBMCs. These receptors were collected from a woman in her forties or fifties with lung cancer. Each CDR3 is given with its conserved first and last residue. D genes are given only for firm matches. Size is omitted from some rows. Given values are once, few, many or a class for expanded clones.

J: TRBJ1-6; size: NA; V: TRBV30; D: NA; CDR3: CAWRLRGTHSPLHF; DNA: TGTGCCTGGAGGCTCCGGGGGACACATTCACCCCTCCACTTT
J: TRBJ2-7; size: NA; V: TRBV7-9; D: NA; CDR3: CASTKVPGQSSYEQYF; DNA: TGTGCCAGCACCAAAGTCCCCGGGCAGAGCTCCTACGAGCAGTACTTC
J: TRBJ2-7; size: NA; V: TRBV19; D: NA; CDR3: CASSIEGQGRYEQYF; DNA: TGTGCCAGTAGTATAGAAGGTCAGGGGCGCTACGAGCAGTACTTC
J: TRBJ1-2; size: NA; V: TRBV6-2/TRBV6-3; D: NA; CDR3: CASSTLLGGHPYGYTF; DNA: TGTGCCAGCAGTACACTACTTGGAGGGCACCCTTATGGCTACACCTTC
J: TRBJ1-1; size: NA; V: TRBV18; D: TRBD1; CDR3: CASSRVATGDLNTEAFF; DNA: TGTGCCAGCTCACGAGTAGCGACAGGGGACTTGAACACTGAAGCTTTCTTT
J: TRBJ1-2; size: NA; V: TRBV4-2; D: TRBD1; CDR3: CASSLGGTGANYGYTF; DNA: TGTGCCAGCAGCTTAGGTGGGACAGGAGCTAACTATGGCTACACCTTC
J: TRBJ1-1; size: NA; V: TRBV10-3; D: NA; CDR3: CATEGGNTEAFF; DNA: TGTGCCACCGAGGGGGGAAACACTGAAGCTTTCTTT
J: TRBJ2-5; size: NA; V: TRBV28; D: NA; CDR3: CASRTLSGGQETQYF; DNA: TGTGCCAGCAGGACGTTATCCGGAGGCCAAGAGACCCAGTACTTC
J: TRBJ1-2; size: NA; V: TRBV19; D: NA; CDR3: CASSNNNYGYTF; DNA: TGTGCCAGTAGTAATAATAACTATGGCTACACCTTC
J: TRBJ2-1; size: NA; V: TRBV29-1; D: NA; CDR3: CSGAHNEQFF; DNA: TGCAGCGGTGCCCACAATGAGCAGTTCTTC
J: TRBJ1-5; size: few; V: TRBV28; D: NA; CDR3: CASSLGDRQPQHF; DNA: TGTGCCAGCAGTTTAGGGGATCGTCAGCCCCAGCATTTT
J: TRBJ1-2; size: NA; V: TRBV27; D: NA; CDR3: CASSLSSEGRNLGGYTF; DNA: TGTGCCAGCAGTTTATCATCGGAGGGGAGAAACTTGGGTGGCTACACCTTC
J: TRBJ2-1; size: NA; V: TRBV11-2; D: TRBD2; CDR3: CASSLLGGGAGEQFF; DNA: TGTGCCAGCAGCTTGTTAGGCGGGGGGGCGGGTGAGCAGTTCTTC
J: TRBJ1-4; size: few; V: TRBV28; D: TRBD1; CDR3: CASSPTQAGGSEKLFF; DNA: TGTGCCAGCAGTCCAACACAAGCAGGGGGCTCTGAAAAACTGTTTTTT
J: TRBJ1-4; size: NA; V: TRBV14; D: NA; CDR3: CASSQELGLGEKLFF; DNA: TGTGCCAGCAGCCAAGAATTAGGGTTAGGTGAAAAACTGTTTTTT
J: TRBJ2-7; size: NA; V: TRBV5-5; D: TRBD1; CDR3: CASSSRDRAYEQYF; DNA: TGTGCCAGCAGCTCCCGGGACAGGGCCTACGAGCAGTACTTC
J: TRBJ1-1; size: NA; V: TRBV25-1; D: NA; CDR3: CASSVFGLGEAFF; DNA: TGTGCCAGCAGTGTATTTGGGCTCGGTGAAGCTTTCTTT
J: TRBJ1-3; size: NA; V: TRBV27; D: NA; CDR3: CASSLWFGNTIYF; DNA: TGTGCCAGCAGTTTATGGTTTGGAAACACCATATATTTT
J: TRBJ1-1; size: NA; V: TRBV7-2; D: NA; CDR3: CASSLAGSSNTEAFF; DNA: TGTGCCAGCAGCTTAGCGGGTAGTTCGAACACTGAAGCTTTCTTT
J: TRBJ2-3; size: NA; V: TRBV20-1; D: NA; CDR3: CSGLSTDTQYF; DNA: TGCAGTGGCCTTAGCACAGATACGCAGTATTTT
J: TRBJ1-2; size: NA; V: TRBV19; D: NA; CDR3: CASSILGTKTLPDYGYTF; DNA: TGTGCCAGTAGTATCTTAGGGACAAAGACATTGCCCGACTATGGCTACACCTTC
J: TRBJ2-7; size: NA; V: TRBV5-1; D: NA; CDR3: CASSYGQGLYEQYF; DNA: TGCGCCAGCAGCTACGGGCAGGGGCTCTACGAGCAGTACTTC
J: TRBJ2-7; size: NA; V: TRBV6-5; D: TRBD1; CDR3: CASMDRVFYEQYF; DNA: TGTGCCAGCATGGACAGGGTATTCTACGAGCAGTACTTC
J: TRBJ1-5; size: NA; V: TRBV7-2; D: TRBD1; CDR3: CASSQGGEGQPQHF; DNA: TGTGCCAGCAGCCAAGGGGGCGAAGGTCAGCCCCAGCATTTT
J: TRBJ1-6; size: NA; V: TRBV28; D: TRBD1; CDR3: CASSSPPGQGYNSPLHF; DNA: TGTGCCAGCAGTTCGCCACCGGGACAGGGTTATAATTCACCCCTCCACTTT
J: TRBJ2-1; size: NA; V: TRBV27; D: TRBD1; CDR3: CASSSMVGTGDHEQFF; DNA: TGTGCCAGCAGTTCAATGGTCGGGACAGGGGACCATGAGCAGTTCTTC
J: TRBJ1-2; size: NA; V: TRBV30; D: NA; CDR3: CAWSPNRADYGYTF; DNA: TGTGCCTGGAGTCCAAACAGGGCCGACTATGGCTACACCTTC
J: TRBJ1-4; size: NA; V: TRBV5-4; D: TRBD1; CDR3: CASSLVGQGTNEKLFF; DNA: TGTGCCAGCAGCTTGGTGGGACAGGGGACTAATGAAAAACTGTTTTTT
J: TRBJ2-1; size: NA; V: TRBV4-2; D: TRBD1; CDR3: CASSQDQGADAYNEQFF; DNA: TGTGCCAGCAGCCAAGATCAGGGGGCCGACGCCTACAATGAGCAGTTCTTC
J: TRBJ1-6; size: NA; V: TRBV6-5; D: NA; CDR3: CASTVYNSPLHF; DNA: TGTGCCAGCACGGTCTATAATTCACCCCTCCACTTT
J: TRBJ1-5; size: NA; V: TRBV28; D: NA; CDR3: CATGGAGSNQPQHF; DNA: TGTGCCACTGGGGGGGCAGGAAGCAATCAGCCCCAGCATTTT
J: TRBJ1-3; size: NA; V: TRBV28; D: NA; CDR3: CASSSREGAPARNTIYF; DNA: TGTGCCAGCAGTTCGCGAGAAGGGGCCCCCGCGAGAAACACCATATATTTT
J: TRBJ2-1; size: NA; V: TRBV20-1; D: TRBD2; CDR3: CSASALAGSYNEQFF; DNA: TGCAGTGCTAGTGCACTAGCGGGGTCCTACAATGAGCAGTTCTTC
J: TRBJ1-5; size: NA; V: TRBV9; D: TRBD1; CDR3: CASSVDTGAQPQHF; DNA: TGTGCCAGCAGCGTAGACACAGGGGCACAGCCCCAGCATTTT
J: TRBJ1-5; size: NA; V: TRBV14; D: NA; CDR3: CASSPDLGGNQPQHF; DNA: TGTGCCAGCAGCCCGGACTTGGGAGGCAATCAGCCCCAGCATTTT
J: TRBJ1-2; size: NA; V: TRBV25-1; D: NA; CDR3: CASSGAGTYYGYTF; DNA: TGTGCCAGCAGTGGCGCAGGGACATACTATGGCTACACCTTC
J: TRBJ1-1; size: NA; V: TRBV2; D: NA; CDR3: CASSEAFMNTEAFF; DNA: TGTGCCAGCAGTGAAGCCTTCATGAACACTGAAGCTTTCTTT
J: TRBJ1-2; size: NA; V: TRBV28; D: NA; CDR3: CASSRWGGYTF; DNA: TGTGCCAGCAGTCGTTGGGGGGGCTACACCTTC
J: TRBJ1-5; size: few; V: TRBV7-6; D: TRBD1; CDR3: CASSLGTGYEPQHF; DNA: TGTGCCAGCAGCTTAGGGACAGGGTATGAGCCCCAGCATTTT
J: TRBJ2-4; size: few; V: TRBV12-3/TRBV12-4; D: TRBD1; CDR3: CASSTGGHIQYF; DNA: TGTGCCAGCAGTACAGGGGGCCACATTCAGTACTTC
J: TRBJ2-5; size: NA; V: TRBV7-9; D: TRBD2; CDR3: CASSFSAGMETQYF; DNA: TGTGCCAGCAGCTTCTCAGCGGGGATGGAGACCCAGTACTTC